Listed here is a single TCR beta chain. These data are taken from a study of preoperative IRX-2 immunotherapy in early breast cancer. Documented treatment: preoperative locoregional IRX-2 cytokine immunotherapy. The assay was immunoSEQ multiplex PCR, and TCRdb's table has in-frame clones only and misses some. This repertoire shows tens of thousands of clones, 70% to 85% found once; its top ten account for 3.2%. V lost 7 bases and J lost 3; bases outside the gene matches: 8. The CDR3 covers 15 residues. Germline V gives CDR1 MNHGY, CDR2 SAAAGT. The sequence derives from a human donor with breast cancer. The specimen was collected from a patient treated with IRX-2 immunotherapy. This chain joins TRBV6-8 and TRBJ2-2; 7 positions agree with TRBD1. CDR3 nucleotide sequence: TGTGCCAGCACCGCAACAGGGGTCTACACCGGGGAGCTGTTTTTT. The encoded protein is CASTATGVYTGELFF.